This T cell receptor (beta chain) was sequenced in a study of cytomegalovirus exposure and HLA in healthy donors (dated by TCRdb to the late 2010s). For the study in its entirety: An earlier analysis of approximately 640 of the donors reported more than 250 Gb of sequence data and about 100 million unique TCR beta sequences from about 180 million T cells. Among the roughly 370 genotyped donors, around 79% belonged to the genetic ancestry cluster associated with self-reported Caucasian donors. An earlier analysis of several hundred of the donors used high-throughput TCR beta sequencing to judge whether each TCR beta V gene segment behaved as functional or pseudogenic. Typing coverage differed by locus: A, B, C, DRB1 and DQB1 were typed in roughly 620-630 donors, DQA1 in about 560, DPA1 in around 580, and DPB1 in 472. A later analysis re-examined previously published TCR beta repertoires from 600 to 700 donors and added high-resolution HLA genotyping to investigate patterns of TCR occurrence. The aim of the study was to test whether cataloging public T cell receptors could identify signatures of past pathogen exposure. Around 330 gigabases of sequencing data and approximately 92 million unique TCR sequences made up an early release that covered 500 to 700 HLA-typed donors. HLA typing covered class I and class II loci at four-digit resolution. The later analysis used no new phenotypic data to find candidate immune exposures, relying instead on TCR beta sequences and their occurrence across donors. A later genetic analysis used genome-wide SNP genotypes for about 55% of the 666 donors, treating that subset as a discovery cohort. Across 398 genotyped donors of the cohort, an average of approximately 240,000 unique TCR beta nucleotide sequences per donor were sequenced, and approximately 19% of those sequences were non-productive. Several DR-DQ haplotypes were treated as single units for association and clustering because of strong linkage in the cohort. The study profiled the T cell repertoires of hundreds of subjects by immunosequencing and related them to cytomegalovirus serostatus. All discovery cohort repertoires had been generated using a single sequencing platform. Donor age, sex, ethnicity and CMV serostatus were compiled together with the repertoire data. The study combined high-throughput TCR immunosequencing, statistical association of individual TCRs with disease status, and machine learning to predict cytomegalovirus infection status. In addition to the first cohort of roughly 700 subjects, a separate validation cohort of 120 different subjects was used. The investigation overall reported the following: Because counts were too low, some 17 rarely observed V segments, including chromosome 9 orphons, were excluded from the earlier analysis of some 590 of the donors. A later analysis reported that several top co-occurrence clusters appeared linked to parvovirus B19, influenza, CMV and Epstein-Barr virus. Compared with the roughly 710-donor mean, donors in an Asian-associated ancestry cluster had fewer N-insertions in productive TCRs, according to a later genetic analysis. Because HLA typing was unavailable for some donors at each locus, only the typed subset was used in association tests. In vitro tests confirmed that a few of the cytomegalovirus-associated TCR beta chains recognize cytomegalovirus antigens. Some IMGT-functional V segments, including TRBV6-2 and TRBV6-3, could not be told apart with the 87-base-pair reads, so those segments were excluded. Correlated functional status among segregating V segments might reflect linkage disequilibrium, but an unknown experimental factor could not be ruled out. Only TCR beta chains were sequenced in this cohort, and the absence of alpha or paired-chain data limited detectable features. Strong co-occurrence of HLA alleles, especially DR and DQ, made assigning TCR associations to individual alleles difficult. While some public TCRs were present in many individuals, most TCR sequences turned up only very rarely across donors. The authors suggested that the approach could potentially be extended to other disease states and immunological phenotypes. The classifier was reported to diagnose cytomegalovirus status with high specificity and sensitivity in both the original and validation cohorts. A later analysis associated 17,000 or so TCR beta sequences with specific HLA alleles at a false discovery rate of 0.05. A later analysis found that TCR association rates varied across HLA loci, with DRB1 alleles showing the most associated TCRs and HLA-C alleles the fewest. A cluster of highly shared sequence variants was judged likely to represent a technical artifact of the sequencing pipeline. A further reported finding was that TCR beta sequences accurately predicted the HLA-A and HLA-B alleles for most subjects in the first cohort. Immune exposure information for the cohort was limited to CMV serostatus. The presence/absence analyses assumed that sequencing depth was roughly uniform across donors, and that assumption may not be true. In the study, around 150 TCR beta chains were listed as associated with cytomegalovirus. In a later analysis, HLA-associated TCR beta chains were found to be more clonally expanded and to have lower generation probabilities than equally common non-associated chains. V-gene and J-gene trimming of TCR beta chains was associated with a missense DCLRE1C variant in a later genetic analysis, and the association was replicated in an independent cohort. In an earlier analysis of some 550 of the donors, most TCR beta V segments were observed in productive rearrangements about 87% or about 30% of the time, broadly matching IMGT annotations. In a later analysis, most CMV-associated TCR beta chains were found to appear HLA-restricted, with HLA associations seemingly driven largely by CMV exposure.

A word on this clone: Its binding antigen is unknown. Base-call qualities are not available, and no considerably larger clone is one nucleotide away.

In total, just over 650 healthy bone marrow donors made up the cohort. All cohort members were sampled while nominally healthy, although unrecorded immune exposures were likely present. The donor was CMV seronegative and was included in the group of 352 seronegative cohort members. A peripheral blood sample was collected from each donor, and TCR beta sequencing was performed on peripheral blood mononuclear cells. The Qiagen DNeasy Blood Extraction Kit was used to extract genomic DNA from the blood cell samples. The method behind the library was the immunoSEQ multiplex PCR assay. The multiplex PCR relied on a mix of 60 forward primers for TCR Vbeta segments and 13 reverse primers for TCR Jbeta segments. The CDR3 region of rearranged TCR beta genes was amplified from genomic DNA with a multiplex PCR assay. On the Illumina HiSeq System, the amplified TCR beta libraries were sequenced as 87-base-pair reads. For the original study's pipeline: In a later analysis, tens of millions of unique TCR beta chains were counted across the 650 to 700 repertoires, and around 11 million of these chains were shared by at least two donors. To remove PCR and sequencing errors, raw reads were error-corrected and collapsed into unique sequences using a nearest-neighbor algorithm that merged closely related sequences. CDR3 sequences were aligned to IMGT reference sequences to assign V, D and J gene segments. For a sequence to be retained, at least a six-nucleotide match to both a V gene segment and a J gene segment was required. A rearrangement counted as productive if the CDR3 had no stop codons and remained in frame with V and J, and every other rearrangement counted as non-productive. CDR3 was defined according to IMGT convention as the region running from the second conserved V-encoded cysteine to the conserved J-encoded phenylalanine. The earlier analysis of 450 to 750 of the donors excluded any sequence lacking an unambiguous match to a single V gene segment. In an earlier analysis of some 590 of the donors, V segments were called functional above 56.7% productive rearrangements and were called segregating when the between-donor standard deviation exceeded 5%. A statistical classification framework was developed to diagnose cytomegalovirus status using the catalog of TCR beta chain sequences. A later analysis assigned V and J genes by comparing TCR nucleotide sequences with IMGT/GENE-DB human TR gene sequences. Using the TCRdist pipeline, a later analysis assigned CDR3 sequences along with most-parsimonious VDJ recombination scenarios. In a later analysis, each TCR beta chain was defined by its CDR3 amino acid sequence together with its V-gene family, and reads without a unique V-gene family were excluded. In a later analysis, nearly 600 highly shared, low-generation-probability nucleotide sequences were removed to address suspected cross-contamination and a sequencing artifact. In a later analysis, a clonal expansion index for each public chain was calculated from normalized within-repertoire ranks of inferred template counts. In a later analysis, generation probabilities were computed using a VDJ recombination model fitted to out-of-frame rearrangements, and the results were checked against IGoR. Hypergeometric tests were used in a later analysis to score TCR-TCR, TCR-HLA and TCR-CMV co-occurrence, with a repertoire-size bias correction applied to the TCR pairs. To estimate false discovery rates, a later analysis permuted the HLA or CMV assignments 20 times. In a later analysis, co-occurring TCRs were grouped using DBSCAN, and TCRdist sequence similarity was added for clustering within HLA-allele-positive subsets. Repertoires with fewer than 30,000 or more than 120,000 public chains were left out of co-occurrence clustering, as were four to six repertoires with anomalous nucleotide sharing. TCRdb took over this immuneACCESS table, retaining in-frame rearrangements with V and J assigned. Such tables are incomplete; in checked studies, under half of the missing clones stem from an unresolved V gene, and the remainder is unexplained. That table is the source of V, J and clone size, and D and trimming were worked out from the DNA. The sample contains roughly 160,000 clones, over 70% of them found a single time. 4% to 5.5% of the sample goes to the ten largest clones.

Reading from cysteine to phenylalanine, the CDR3 counts 14 amino acids. Just CDR3 DNA is preserved here, 42 bases in frame from base 1. After removal of 6 bases from V and 6 bases from J, the junction retains 7 bases not matched to a gene. Via the germline V gene, CDR1 is SGHAT and CDR2 FQNNGV. Sequences were obtained from PBMCs. This sequence was found in a man aged 30 to 39 in good health and CMV-seronegative. The chain links TRBV11-2 with TRBJ2-7, and 11 junctional nucleotides match TRBD1. The DNA sequence is as follows: TGTGCCAGCAGTACCGGGACAGGGGGAACCGAGCAGTACTTC. This sequence encodes CASSTGTGGTEQYF. Joined to the reference TRBV11-2 and TRBJ2-7 proteins, this CDR3 gives the full variable domain: EAGVAQSPRYKIIEKRQSVAFWCNPISGHATLYWYQQILGQGPKLLIQFQNNGVVDDSQLPKDRFSAERLKGVDSTLKIQPAKLEDSAVYLCASSTGTGGTEQYFGPGTRLTVT.